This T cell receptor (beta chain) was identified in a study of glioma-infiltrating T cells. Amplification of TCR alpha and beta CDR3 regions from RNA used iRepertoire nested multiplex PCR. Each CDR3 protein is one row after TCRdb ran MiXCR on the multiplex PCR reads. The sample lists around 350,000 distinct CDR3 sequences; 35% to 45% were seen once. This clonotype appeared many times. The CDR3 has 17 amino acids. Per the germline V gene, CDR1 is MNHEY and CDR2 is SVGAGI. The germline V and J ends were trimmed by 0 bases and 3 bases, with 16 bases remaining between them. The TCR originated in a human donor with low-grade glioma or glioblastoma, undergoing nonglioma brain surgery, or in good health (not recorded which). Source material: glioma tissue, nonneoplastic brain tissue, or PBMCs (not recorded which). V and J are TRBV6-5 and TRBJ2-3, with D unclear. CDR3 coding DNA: TGTGCCAGCAGTTACTCAAGCTTACAATTGAGGACAGATACGCAGTATTTT. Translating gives CASSYSSLQLRTDTQYF.